The clone carrying this T cell receptor (beta chain) was seen a few times. The target antigen is unknown. The CDR3 has 17 amino acids. The junction had 10 bases not matched to a gene; V was cut back by 0 bases and J by 2 bases. Germline CDR1 and CDR2: MGHRA and YSYEKL. This specimen belongs to a study of T cell repertoires in cytomegalovirus infection. Study summary: Matching HLA type, along with CMV infection, was indicated by public TCR beta signatures.

TCRdb reprocessed the reads via MiXCR and lists one record per CDR3 protein. The repertoire holds around 530,000 distinct CDR3 sequences, with approximately 17% as singletons. Findings and caveats of the study: Predominance within the ex vivo response was attributable to HLA-C-restricted CMV-specific TCR beta clonotypes. Public TCR beta family frequency separated CMV-and-HLA carriers, including in an independent cohort.

Sequenced material: CD8+ T cells from PBMCs. The clonotype was recovered from a human donor in good health (CMV status not recorded). Some clones in this sample may be carry-over from other donors' samples. V gene TRBV4-1 combines with J gene TRBJ2-7; 7 bases align to TRBD1. This CDR3 reads CASSQERAGTATYEQYF. The CDR3 DNA sequence: TGCGCCAGCAGCCAAGAAAGGGCCGGGACAGCAACCTACGAGCAGTACTTC.